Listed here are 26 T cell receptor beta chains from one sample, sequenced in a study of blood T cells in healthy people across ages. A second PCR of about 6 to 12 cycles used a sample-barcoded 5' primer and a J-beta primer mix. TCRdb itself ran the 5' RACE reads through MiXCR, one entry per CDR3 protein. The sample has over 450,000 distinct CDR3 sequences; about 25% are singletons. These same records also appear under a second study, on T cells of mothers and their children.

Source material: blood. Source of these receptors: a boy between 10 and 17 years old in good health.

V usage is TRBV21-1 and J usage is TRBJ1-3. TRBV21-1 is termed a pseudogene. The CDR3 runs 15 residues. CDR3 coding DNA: TGTGCCAGCAGCGCGCGACGGGGCTCTGGAAACACCATATATTTT. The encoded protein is CASSARRGSGNTIYF.

The CDR3 is CATSAATVPYEQYF. CDR3 bases: TGTGCCACCAGTGCTGCGACAGTACCCTACGAGCAGTACTTC. V is TRBV24-1 and J is TRBJ2-7, with TRBD1 as a possible D gene (5 bases). The CDR3 loop spans 14 amino acids. The germline V and J ends were trimmed by 5 bases and 2 bases, with 12 bases remaining between them. Germline CDR1 reads KGHDR; CDR2 reads SFDVKD.

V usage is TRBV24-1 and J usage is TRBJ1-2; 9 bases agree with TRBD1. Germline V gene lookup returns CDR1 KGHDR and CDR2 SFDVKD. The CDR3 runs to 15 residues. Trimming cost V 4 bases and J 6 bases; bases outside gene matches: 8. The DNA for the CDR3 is TGTGCCACCAGTGACCCGACAGGGGGAGGTAATGGCTACACCTTC. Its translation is CATSDPTGGGNGYTF.

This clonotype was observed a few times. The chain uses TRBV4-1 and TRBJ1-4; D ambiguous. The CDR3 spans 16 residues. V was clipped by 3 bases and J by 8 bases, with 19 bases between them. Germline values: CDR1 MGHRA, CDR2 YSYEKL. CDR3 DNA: TGCGCCAGCAGCCAGGTAACCGTTGGGCTTGAAGAAAAACTGTTTTTT. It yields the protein CASSQVTVGLEEKLFF.

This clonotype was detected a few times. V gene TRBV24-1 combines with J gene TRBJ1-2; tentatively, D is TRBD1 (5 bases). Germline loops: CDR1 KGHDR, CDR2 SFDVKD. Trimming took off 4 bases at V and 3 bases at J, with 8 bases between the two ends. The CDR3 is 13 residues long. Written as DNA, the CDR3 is TGTGCCACCAGTGAGGCAGGGCACTATGGCTACACCTTC. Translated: CATSEAGHYGYTF.

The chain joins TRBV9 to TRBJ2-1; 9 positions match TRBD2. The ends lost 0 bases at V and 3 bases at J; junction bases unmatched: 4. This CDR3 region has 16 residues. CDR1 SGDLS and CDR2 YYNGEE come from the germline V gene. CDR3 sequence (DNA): TGTGCCAGCAGCGTAGACGGTAGCGGGGGCTACAATGAGCAGTTCTTC. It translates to CASSVDGSGGYNEQFF.

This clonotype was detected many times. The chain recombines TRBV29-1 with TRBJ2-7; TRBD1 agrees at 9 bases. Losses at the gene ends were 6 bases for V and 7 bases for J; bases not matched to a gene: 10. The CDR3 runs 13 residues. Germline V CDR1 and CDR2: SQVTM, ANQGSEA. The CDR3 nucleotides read TGCAGCGTGGGCTCCGGGACAGGGTTGGAGCAGTACTTC. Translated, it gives CSVGSGTGLEQYF.

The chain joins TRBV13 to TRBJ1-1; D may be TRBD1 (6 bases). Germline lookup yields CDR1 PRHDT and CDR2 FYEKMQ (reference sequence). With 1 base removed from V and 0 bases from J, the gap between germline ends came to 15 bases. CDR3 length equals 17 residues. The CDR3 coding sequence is TGTGCCAGCAGCTTAGTGGGGGCAGGGCCCATGAACACTGAAGCTTTCTTT. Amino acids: CASSLVGAGPMNTEAFF.

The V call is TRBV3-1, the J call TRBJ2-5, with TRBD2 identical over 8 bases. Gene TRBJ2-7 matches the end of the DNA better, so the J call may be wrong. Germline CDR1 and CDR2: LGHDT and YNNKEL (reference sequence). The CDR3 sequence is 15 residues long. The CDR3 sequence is CASSQGLGTSYEQYF. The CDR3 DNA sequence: TGTGCCAGCAGCCAGGGACTAGGGACTTCCTACGAGCAGTACTTC.

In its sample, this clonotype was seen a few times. The CDR3 protein is CASSLEVLNPTPLHF. The CDR3 region has the DNA TGCGCCAGCAGCTTGGAGGTTCTTAATCCTACACCCCTCCACTTT. The chain employs TRBV5-1 and TRBJ1-6; D is undetermined. Deletions cut 0 bases from V and 11 bases from J, with 15 bases between. Germline V gene data show CDR1 as SGHRS and CDR2 as YFSETQ. This CDR3 is 15 amino acids long.

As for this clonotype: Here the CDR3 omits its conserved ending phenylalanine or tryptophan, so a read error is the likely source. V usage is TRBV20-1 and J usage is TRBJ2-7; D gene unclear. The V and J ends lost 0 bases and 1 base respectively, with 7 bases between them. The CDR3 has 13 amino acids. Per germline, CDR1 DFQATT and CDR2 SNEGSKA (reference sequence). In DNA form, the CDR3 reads TGCAGTGCTAGAGATTTGGCATCCTACGAGCAGTACCTC. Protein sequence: CSARDLASYEQYL.

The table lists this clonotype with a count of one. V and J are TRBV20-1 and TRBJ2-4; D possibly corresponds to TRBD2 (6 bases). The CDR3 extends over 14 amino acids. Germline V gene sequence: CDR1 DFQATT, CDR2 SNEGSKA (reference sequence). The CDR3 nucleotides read TGCAGCTGCTCGAACGGGAGAACCAAAAACATTCAGTACTTC. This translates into CSCSNGRTKNIQYF.

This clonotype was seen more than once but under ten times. The CDR3 region has the DNA TGTGCCAGCAGAGGGGGCGGGGGTCAGCCCCAGCATTTT. Amino acid sequence: CASRGGGGQPQHF. This chain uses TRBV28 with TRBJ1-5, with 7 bases fitting TRBD1. J gave up 6 bases and V 6 bases, and 5 bases lay outside the gene matches. Germline CDR1 reads MDHEN; CDR2 reads SYDVKM. The length of the CDR3 is 13 residues.

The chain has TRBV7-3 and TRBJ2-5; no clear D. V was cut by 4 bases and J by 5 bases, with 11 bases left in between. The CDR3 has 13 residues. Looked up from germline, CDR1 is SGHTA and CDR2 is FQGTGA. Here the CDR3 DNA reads TGTGCCAGCAGCTGGACCGGGCCGGAGACCCAGTACTTC. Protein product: CASSWTGPETQYF.

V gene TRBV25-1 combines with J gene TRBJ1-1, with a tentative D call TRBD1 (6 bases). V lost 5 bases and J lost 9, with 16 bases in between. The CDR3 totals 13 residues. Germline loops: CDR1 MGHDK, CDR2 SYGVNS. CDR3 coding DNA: TGTGCCAGCAGTTCAGGGGTGGGGACTAAAGCTTTCTTT. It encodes CASSSGVGTKAFF.

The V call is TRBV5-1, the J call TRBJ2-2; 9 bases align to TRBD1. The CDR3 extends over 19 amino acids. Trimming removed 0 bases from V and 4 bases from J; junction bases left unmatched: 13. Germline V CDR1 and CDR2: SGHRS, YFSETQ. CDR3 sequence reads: CASSLDLTRDRVLTGELFF. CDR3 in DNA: TGCGCCAGCAGCTTGGATCTCACCCGGGACAGGGTACTCACCGGGGAGCTGTTTTTT.

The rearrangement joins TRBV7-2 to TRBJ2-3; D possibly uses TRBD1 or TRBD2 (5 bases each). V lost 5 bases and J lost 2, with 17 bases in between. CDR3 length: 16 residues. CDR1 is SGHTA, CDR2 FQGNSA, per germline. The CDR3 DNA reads TGTGCCAGCAGCGGTGGGGCGGGCCTTACCACAGATACGCAGTATTTT. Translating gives CASSGGAGLTTDTQYF.

In DNA form, the CDR3 reads TGCAGTGCTAGAGATTCCGCCCCAGGAGCTTTCTTT. Protein: CSARDSAPGAFF. The rearrangement links TRBV20-1 to TRBJ1-1; D unclear. This CDR3 has 12 residues. The germline V gene has CDR1 DFQATT and CDR2 SNEGSKA (reference sequence). The V gene lost 0 bases and the J gene lost 10 bases, with 12 bases spanning the gap.

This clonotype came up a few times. The CDR3 reads CASSSDGTGPAETQYF. CDR3 DNA: TGTGCCAGCAGCTCCGACGGGACCGGGCCCGCGGAGACCCAGTACTTC. The rearrangement links TRBV7-3 to TRBJ2-5; D may correspond to TRBD1 or TRBD2 (5 bases each). The CDR3 spans 16 residues. The V end was cut by 4 bases, the J end by 5 bases, with 20 bases between. Germline CDR1 is SGHTA and CDR2 is FQGTGA.

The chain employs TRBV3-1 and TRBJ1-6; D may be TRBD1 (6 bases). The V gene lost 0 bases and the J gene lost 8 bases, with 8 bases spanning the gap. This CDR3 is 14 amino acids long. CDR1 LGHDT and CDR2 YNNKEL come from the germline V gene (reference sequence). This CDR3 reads CASSQEQGYSPLHF. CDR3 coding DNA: TGTGCCAGCAGCCAAGAGCAGGGGTATTCACCCCTCCACTTT.

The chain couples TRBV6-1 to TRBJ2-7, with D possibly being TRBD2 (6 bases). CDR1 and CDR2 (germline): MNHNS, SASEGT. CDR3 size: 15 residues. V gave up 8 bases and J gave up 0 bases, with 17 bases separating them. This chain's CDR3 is CASGWRDESSYEQYF. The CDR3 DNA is TGTGCCAGCGGGTGGCGGGACGAAAGCTCCTACGAGCAGTACTTC.

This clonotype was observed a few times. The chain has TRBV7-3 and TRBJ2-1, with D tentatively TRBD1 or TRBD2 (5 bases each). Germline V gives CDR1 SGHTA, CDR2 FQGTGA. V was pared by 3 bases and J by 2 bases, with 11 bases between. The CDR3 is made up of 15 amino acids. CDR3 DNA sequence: TGTGCCAGCAGCTTGTTAGGGGACCCCTACAATGAGCAGTTCTTC. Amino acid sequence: CASSLLGDPYNEQFF.

In DNA form, the CDR3 reads TGCGCCAGCAGCCAAGTGGGTCAGGGGCTGAACACTGAAGCTTTCTTT. Translating gives CASSQVGQGLNTEAFF. V gene TRBV4-3 combines with J gene TRBJ1-1, with a tentative D call TRBD1 (6 bases). CDR1 and CDR2 (germline): LGHNA, YSLEER. V was pared by 1 base and J by 0 bases, with 12 bases between. This CDR3 comprises 16 residues.

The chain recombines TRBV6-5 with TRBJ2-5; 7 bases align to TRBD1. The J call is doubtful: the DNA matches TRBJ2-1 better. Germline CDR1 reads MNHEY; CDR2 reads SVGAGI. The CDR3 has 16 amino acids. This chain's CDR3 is CASSFDRALYGNEQFF. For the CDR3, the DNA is TGTGCCAGCAGTTTTGACAGGGCCCTTTATGGCAATGAGCAGTTCTTC.

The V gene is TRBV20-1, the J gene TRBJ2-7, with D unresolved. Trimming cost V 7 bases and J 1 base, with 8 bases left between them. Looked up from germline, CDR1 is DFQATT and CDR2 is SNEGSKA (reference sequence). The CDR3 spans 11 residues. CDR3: CSVMGSYEQYF. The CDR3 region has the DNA TGCAGTGTAATGGGGTCCTACGAGCAGTACTTC.

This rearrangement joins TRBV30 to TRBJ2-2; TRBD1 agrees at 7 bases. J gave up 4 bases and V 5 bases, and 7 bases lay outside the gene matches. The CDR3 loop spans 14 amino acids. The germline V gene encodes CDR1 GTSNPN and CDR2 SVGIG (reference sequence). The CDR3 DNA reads TGTGCCTGGTTGACAGGGTTGGGCACCGGGGAGCTGTTTTTT. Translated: CAWLTGLGTGELFF.